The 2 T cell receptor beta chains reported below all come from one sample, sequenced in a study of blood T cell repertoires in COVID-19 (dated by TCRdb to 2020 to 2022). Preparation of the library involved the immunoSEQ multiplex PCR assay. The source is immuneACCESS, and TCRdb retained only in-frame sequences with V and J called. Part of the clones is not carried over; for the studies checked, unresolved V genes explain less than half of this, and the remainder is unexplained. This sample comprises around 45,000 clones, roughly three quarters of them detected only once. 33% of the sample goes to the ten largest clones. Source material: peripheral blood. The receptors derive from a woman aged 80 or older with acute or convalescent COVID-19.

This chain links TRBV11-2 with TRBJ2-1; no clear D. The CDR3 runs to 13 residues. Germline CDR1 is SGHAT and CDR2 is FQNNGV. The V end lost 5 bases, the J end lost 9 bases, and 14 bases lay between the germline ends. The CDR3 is CASSPTVYGEQFF. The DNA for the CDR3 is TGTGCCAGCAGCCCCACGGTTTACGGTGAGCAGTTCTTC.

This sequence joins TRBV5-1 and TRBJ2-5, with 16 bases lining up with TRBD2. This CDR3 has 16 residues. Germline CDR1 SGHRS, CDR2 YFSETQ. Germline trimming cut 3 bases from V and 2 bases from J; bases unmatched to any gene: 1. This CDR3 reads CASSWGLAGGQETQYF. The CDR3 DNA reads TGCGCCAGCAGCTGGGGACTAGCGGGAGGGCAAGAGACCCAGTACTTC.